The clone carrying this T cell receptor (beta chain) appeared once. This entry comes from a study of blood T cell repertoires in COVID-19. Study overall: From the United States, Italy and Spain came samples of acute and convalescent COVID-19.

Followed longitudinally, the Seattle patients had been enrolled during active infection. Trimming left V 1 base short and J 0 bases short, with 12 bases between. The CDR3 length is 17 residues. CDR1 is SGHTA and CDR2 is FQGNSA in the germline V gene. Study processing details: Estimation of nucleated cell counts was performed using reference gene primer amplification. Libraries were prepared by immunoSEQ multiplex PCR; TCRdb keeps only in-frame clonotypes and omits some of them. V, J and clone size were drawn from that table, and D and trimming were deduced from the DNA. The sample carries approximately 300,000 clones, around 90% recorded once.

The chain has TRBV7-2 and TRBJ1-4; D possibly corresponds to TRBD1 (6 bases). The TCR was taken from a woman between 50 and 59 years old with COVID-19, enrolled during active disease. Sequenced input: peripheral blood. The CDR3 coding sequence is TGTGCCAGCAGCTTAGAGGGCAGGGGCACAACTAATGAAAAACTGTTTTTT. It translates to CASSLEGRGTTNEKLFF.